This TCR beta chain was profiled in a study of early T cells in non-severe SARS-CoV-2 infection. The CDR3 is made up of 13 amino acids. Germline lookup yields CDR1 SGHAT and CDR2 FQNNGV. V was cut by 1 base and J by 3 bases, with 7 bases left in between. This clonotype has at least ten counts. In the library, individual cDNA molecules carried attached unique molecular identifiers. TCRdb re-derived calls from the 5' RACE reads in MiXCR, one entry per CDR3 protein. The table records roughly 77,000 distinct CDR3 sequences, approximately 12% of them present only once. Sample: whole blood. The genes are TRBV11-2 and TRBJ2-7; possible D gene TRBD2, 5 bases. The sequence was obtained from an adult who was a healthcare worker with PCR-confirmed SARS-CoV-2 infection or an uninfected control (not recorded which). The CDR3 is CASSLVSGYEQYF. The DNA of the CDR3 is TGTGCCAGCAGCTTAGTAAGCGGCTACGAGCAGTACTTC.